This TCR beta chain is drawn from a study of post-analysis software for immune sequencing data. Trimming stripped 4 bases from V and 0 bases from J, with 17 bases between. Germline CDR1 reads SGDLS; CDR2 reads YYNGEE. CDR3 length equals 16 residues. This clonotype appeared a few times. Its antigen is unknown. Presence of unique molecular identifiers characterized the TCR beta cDNA libraries. Each CDR3 protein gets one entry after TCRdb re-called the PCR reads with MiXCR. The sample includes about 820,000 distinct CDR3 sequences, approximately 53% of them seen just once. Points from the study as a whole: Significantly decreased normalized Chao1 diversity was recorded for multiple sclerosis patients relative to controls. Relative to controls, patients had five TRBV segments at higher frequency, with TRBV5-6, TRBV5-1 and TRBV20-1 among these.

Input material: blood. The clonotype originates from a girl aged 10 to 17 with multiple sclerosis. The chain carries TRBV9 and TRBJ2-7, with D possibly TRBD2 on 6 matching bases. The CDR3 DNA reads as TGTGCCAGCAGCTCTCCTTTGGGCGGGAACTCCTACGAGCAGTACTTC. Amino acid sequence: CASSSPLGGNSYEQYF.